A selection of T cell receptor beta chains follows, all from one sample in a study of beta chain features in type 1 diabetes. Clones were read by immunoSEQ multiplex PCR, and TCRdb kept only the in-frame ones, dropping some. Here the sample spans a few hundred thousand clones, around 10% being singletons. Sample: central memory CD4+ T cells from blood. Receptors were obtained from a man aged 25 to 40 with type 1 diabetes. Both conserved end residues are part of each CDR3. Each record gives: clone size, D gene, V gene, J gene, CDR3 DNA, CDR3 protein. The D gene is left open where the match is weak. Some rows mark clone size as missing; the rest say once, few, many or name a class of expanded clone.

>.|.|TRBV5-1|TRBJ1-5
TGCGCCAGCAGAACAGATTACAATCAGCCCCAGCATTTT
CASRTDYNQPQHF
>.|TRBD1|TRBV27|TRBJ2-5
TGTGCCAGCAGTTCTAACTTACAGGGGGCGTACCAAGAGACCCAGTACTTC
CASSSNLQGAYQETQYF
>.|TRBD2|TRBV28|TRBJ2-5
TGTGCCAGCAGTACCGGGACTAGCGGCGGAGAGACCCAGTACTTC
CASSTGTSGGETQYF
>few|.|TRBV15|TRBJ1-4
TGTGCCACCAGCAGAGATGGAGCCTCTAATGAAAAACTGTTTTTT
CATSRDGASNEKLFF
>.|.|TRBV7-2|TRBJ2-3
TGTGCCAGCAGCTTTACTCGGTCAGATACGCAGTATTTT
CASSFTRSDTQYF
>few|.|TRBV7-8|TRBJ1-2
TGTGCCAGCAGCTTTGGAGGAGGAGGAGGCTACACCTTC
CASSFGGGGGYTF
>many|.|TRBV5-4|TRBJ2-5
TGTGCCAGCAGCGTCCAAGAGACCCAGTACTTC
CASSVQETQYF
>.|.|TRBV5-1|TRBJ2-5
TGCGCCAGCAGCTTGTTCAGTAGGCAAGAGACCCAGTACTTC
CASSLFSRQETQYF
>few|.|TRBV7-4|TRBJ1-5
TGTGCCAGCAGCTTAGATCAGCCCCAGCATTTT
CASSLDQPQHF
>.|.|TRBV6-1|TRBJ2-3
TGTGCCAGCAGCACACCCCAGGATGGAGATACGCAGTATTTT
CASSTPQDGDTQYF
>.|.|TRBV29-1|TRBJ2-5
TGCAGCGTTACCGGACAGTCTGGAGGAGAGACCCAGTACTTC
CSVTGQSGGETQYF
>.|.|TRBV15|TRBJ1-4
TGTGCCACCAGCAGGGACGGGAATGAAAAACTGTTTTTT
CATSRDGNEKLFF
>few|.|TRBV7-3|TRBJ2-7
TGTGCCAGCAGCCGGGCCCTTCCTACGAGGCAGTACTTC
CASSRALPTRQYF
>.|TRBD2|TRBV7-9|TRBJ2-7
TGTGCCAGCAGCTCCAGCGGCGGGAGTTGGTACGAGCAGTACTTC
CASSSSGGSWYEQYF
>few|.|TRBV5-1|TRBJ2-1
TGCGCCAGCAGCTTGATAGGGGTCTCCTACAATGAGCAGTTCTTC
CASSLIGVSYNEQFF
>few|TRBD1|TRBV28|TRBJ2-7
TGTGCCAGCAGTTTAATCGGACAGGGTCATCGGCACGAGCAGTACTTC
CASSLIGQGHRHEQYF
>many|.|TRBV21-1|TRBJ2-1
TGTGCCAGCAGCAAAGTGGGGGCAGCTAATGAGCAGTTCTTC
CASSKVGAANEQFF
>few|.|TRBV30|TRBJ1-5
TGTGCCTGGAGTGTCCTTCACTCTAGCAATCAGCCCCAGCATTTT
CAWSVLHSSNQPQHF
>.|.|TRBV4-2|TRBJ1-4
TGTGCCAGCAGCCAAGGAGGAGTAGCGGCAGCTAATGAAAAACTGTTTTTT
CASSQGGVAAANEKLFF
>.|.|TRBV4-2|TRBJ2-6
TGTGCCAGCAGCCAAGAGATCGGAGAGGGAGCTATAAGGGTGGCTGGGGCCAACGTCCTGACTTTC
CASSQEIGEGAIRVAGANVLTF
>.|TRBD2|TRBV29-1|TRBJ2-4
TGCAGCACCTCTAGCGGGAGGGCGGGCAAAAACATTCAGTACTTC
CSTSSGRAGKNIQYF
>few|.|TRBV28|TRBJ2-3
TGTGCCAGCAGCTCCAGTCCCAAATCAGATACGCAGTATTTT
CASSSSPKSDTQYF
>.|.|TRBV28|TRBJ1-2
TGTGCCAGCAGCCCTCTCGGAGGTCTAGGCTACACCTTC
CASSPLGGLGYTF
>.|TRBD1|TRBV5-1|TRBJ2-7
TGCGCCAGCAGCGTGGGGACAGCCTACGAGCAGTACTTC
CASSVGTAYEQYF
>few|.|TRBV19|TRBJ1-2
TGTGCCAGTAGTACTTCCTCAGGGAATATGATTTATGGCTACACCTTC
CASSTSSGNMIYGYTF
>few|TRBD2|TRBV2|TRBJ2-3
TGTGCCAGCAAGGGGAGCGGGACGGATACGCAGTATTTT
CASKGSGTDTQYF
>many|.|TRBV11-3|TRBJ2-7
TGTGCCAGCAGTTTCCTGGGGAACTACGAGCAGTACTTC
CASSFLGNYEQYF
>.|.|TRBV7-9|TRBJ2-7
TGTGCCAGCAGCTTAAACCCGAGGGACGGCGAGCAGTACTTC
CASSLNPRDGEQYF
>.|.|TRBV27|TRBJ2-1
TGTGCCAGCAGCCCAAGTGGGCTAGGGGTTGAGCAGTTCTTC
CASSPSGLGVEQFF
>few|.|TRBV18|TRBJ2-2
TGTGCCAGCTCATCAGGACAGCTCGCGAACACCGGGGAGCTGTTTTTT
CASSSGQLANTGELFF
>.|.|TRBV6-5|TRBJ1-2
TGTGCCAGCAGTTACGGCGGGGGGCGCGGCTACACCTTC
CASSYGGGRGYTF
>.|TRBD2|TRBV2|TRBJ2-7
TGTGCCAGGAATACGGGGGGGTCCTACGAGCAGTACTTC
CARNTGGSYEQYF
>.|.|TRBV10-3|TRBJ2-4
TGTGCCAGCAGTTACGGAGGGGCAGGCATTCAGTACTTC
CASSYGGAGIQYF
>.|.|TRBV27|TRBJ2-5
TGTGCCAGCAGCATGAGAAGCCAGGGGGGAGAGACCCAGTACTTC
CASSMRSQGGETQYF
>.|TRBD2|TRBV4-1|TRBJ2-1
TGTGCCAGCAGCCAAGCCACTAGCGGGAGCTACAATGAGCAGTTCTTC
CASSQATSGSYNEQFF
>.|TRBD1|TRBV28|TRBJ2-7
TGTGCCAGCACCCTCCCGGGACAGACCTACGAGCAGTACTTC
CASTLPGQTYEQYF
>.|.|TRBV7-3|TRBJ2-3
TGTGCCAGCAGCTTAGATCAAGGGTACACAGATACGCAGTATTTT
CASSLDQGYTDTQYF
>few|.|TRBV7-3|TRBJ2-3
TGTGCCAGCAGCCCTATAACCACCGGGACTCTGGGCAGGGATACGCAGTATTTT
CASSPITTGTLGRDTQYF
>.|TRBD2|TRBV10-3|TRBJ2-5
TGTGCCATCAGTCACCAAACCCCACTAGCGGGAGGAGAGACCCAGTACTTC
CAISHQTPLAGGETQYF
>.|.|TRBV5-6|TRBJ2-5
TGTGCCAGCAGCTTGGTGGGGGACGAGAACCAAGAGACCCAGTACTTC
CASSLVGDENQETQYF
>.|.|TRBV11-2|TRBJ2-1
TGTGCCAGCAGCTTAAATACGAATGAGCAGTTCTTC
CASSLNTNEQFF
>.|.|TRBV7-2|TRBJ2-6
TGTGCCAGCAGCTTATTTCCTGGCAGGACCATCTCTGGGGCCAACGTCCTGACTTTC
CASSLFPGRTISGANVLTF
>many|.|TRBV7-2|TRBJ2-3
TGTGCCACGAACAAAATGGCAGATACGCAGTATTTT
CATNKMADTQYF
>few|TRBD1|TRBV5-1|TRBJ2-3
TGCGCCAGCAGCTCCGGGACAGGGCGCACAGATACGCAGTATTTT
CASSSGTGRTDTQYF
>few|.|TRBV28|TRBJ1-2
TGTGCCAGCAGAACCACCGGGGAAGGAGGCTTC
CASRTTGEGGF
>.|TRBD1|TRBV28|TRBJ2-5
TGTGCCAGCAGCCGAGCTCAGGGGGCAGAGGTGACCCAGTACTTC
CASSRAQGAEVTQYF